This is a list of T cell receptor beta chains from one sample in a study of blood T cell repertoires in COVID-19. Generated by immunoSEQ multiplex PCR, the TCRdb table keeps only in-frame clones and is missing some. The sample records tens of thousands of clones, 88% being singletons. Sequenced material: peripheral blood. Receptor source: a human donor with active COVID-19. The donor label of this sample is uncertain. Each CDR3 is given with its conserved first and last residue. D genes are given only for firm matches.

d_call,j_call,v_call,cdr3_nt,cdr3_aa
.,TRBJ2-7,TRBV7-9,TGTGCCAGCACCCGGAGGGGAGTGTACGAGCAGTACTTC,CASTRRGVYEQYF
.,TRBJ2-3,TRBV2,TGTGCCAGCAGTGGGTATAGAGGAACAGATACGCAGTATTTT,CASSGYRGTDTQYF
.,TRBJ2-2,TRBV6-6,TGTGCCAGCAACCGGTACGACGGGGAGCTGTTTTTT,CASNRYDGELFF
.,TRBJ1-4,TRBV10-1,TGCGCCAGCAGTGAGTCGAGGCAGTCCCGTAATGAAAAACTGTTTTTT,CASSESRQSRNEKLFF
.,TRBJ1-2,TRBV4-2,TGTGCCAGCAGCCAAGATCGGGAGTTCTATGGCTACACCTTC,CASSQDREFYGYTF
TRBD2,TRBJ2-1,TRBV6-2/TRBV6-3,TGTGCCAGCAGCCTGAACCGAGGACTAGCGGGGCAGTTCTTC,CASSLNRGLAGQFF
TRBD1,TRBJ1-1,TRBV6-2/TRBV6-3,TGTGCCAGCAGTAGGGTTTGGGGGACAGGCTACTCCACTGAAGCTTTCTTT,CASSRVWGTGYSTEAFF
TRBD1,TRBJ1-6,TRBV9,TGTGCCAGCAGCGCACGGGGGGGGACAGGGACTTCACCCCTCCACTTT,CASSARGGTGTSPLHF
TRBD1,TRBJ1-2,TRBV6-2/TRBV6-3,TGTGCCAGCAGCCGACAGGGTGACTATGGCTACACCTTC,CASSRQGDYGYTF
.,TRBJ1-2,TRBV20-1,TGCAGTGCTATGGGACTCTATGGCTACACCTTC,CSAMGLYGYTF